One and the same sample provided the 18 T cell receptor beta chains below, sequenced in a study of type 1 regulatory T cells. TCRdb recomputed calls from the reads with MiXCR, one row per CDR3 protein. The table lists 80,000 to 100,000 distinct CDR3 sequences, roughly 31% of them singletons. Input material: CD4+ T cells, either the whole sample or a sorted fraction (not recorded which). The source is a human donor in good health.

The table lists this clonotype with a few counts. The CDR3 is CSAPHQKNKNIQYF. In DNA form, the CDR3 reads TGCAGTGCTCCCCACCAGAAAAACAAAAACATTCAGTACTTC. The J gene is TRBJ2-4, the V gene TRBV20-1; no clear D. In germline, CDR1 is DFQATT, CDR2 SNEGSKA (reference sequence). The CDR3 runs 14 residues. Trimming left V 5 bases short and J 3 bases short, with 14 bases between.

V is TRBV7-3 and J is TRBJ2-1, with 10 bases aligning to TRBD1. The ends lost 4 bases at V and 7 bases at J; junction bases unmatched: 7. The length of the CDR3 is 15 residues. Looked up from germline, CDR1 is SGHTA and CDR2 is FQGTGA. CDR3 sequence: CASSWTGQGWNEQFF. DNA of the CDR3: TGTGCCAGCAGCTGGACGGGACAGGGGTGGAATGAGCAGTTCTTC. Complete variable domain (other parts from reference TRBV7-3 and TRBJ2-1): GAGVSQTPSNKVTEKGKYVELRCDPISGHTALYWYRQSLGQGPEFLIYFQGTGAADDSGLPNDRFFAVRPEGSVSTLKIQRTERGDSAVYLCASSWTGQGWNEQFFGPGTRLTVL.

This sequence joins TRBV6-6 and TRBJ2-7; 10 positions agree with TRBD2. CDR3 length equals 17 residues. V shed 6 bases, J shed 2 bases, and the junction held 13 bases outside the gene matches. Germline CDR1 is MNHNY and CDR2 is SVGAGI (reference sequence). The CDR3 DNA reads as TGTGCCAGCAGCAGCCGACCACGGACTAGCGGTCCCTACGAGCAGTACTTC. Protein product: CASSSRPRTSGPYEQYF.

J is TRBJ2-7 and V is TRBV7-2, with no clear D. Germline-derived CDR1 and CDR2 are SGHTA and FQGNSA. The CDR3 has 12 residues. Trimming left V 0 bases short and J 7 bases short, with 7 bases between. Written as DNA, the CDR3 is TGTGCCAGCAGCTTAGCGGGAAGGGAGCAGTACTTC. It translates to CASSLAGREQYF. Filled out from reference TRBV7-2 and TRBJ2-7, the complete variable domain reads GAGVSQSPSNKVTEKGKDVELRCDPISGHTALYWYRQSLGQGLEFLIYFQGNSAPDKSGLPSDRFSAERTGGSVSTLTIQRTQQEDSAVYLCASSLAGREQYFGPGTRLTVT.

The chain joins TRBV5-4 to TRBJ2-3; perhaps TRBD2 as D (7 bases). This CDR3 comprises 13 residues. Germline CDR1 is SGHNT and CDR2 is YYREEE (reference sequence). The germline V and J ends were trimmed by 10 bases and 6 bases, with 18 bases remaining between them. CDR3 sequence (DNA): TGTGCCTGGCCCAGCGGGACAATGGATACGCAGTATTTT. Translating gives CAWPSGTMDTQYF.

This clonotype was seen a handful of times. The J gene is TRBJ2-2, the V gene TRBV7-9; tentative D call: TRBD2 (7 bases). This CDR3 region has 15 residues. V was pared by 3 bases and J by 5 bases, with 13 bases between. From germline, CDR1 is SEHNR and CDR2 FQNEAQ (reference sequence). CDR3 coding DNA: TGTGCCAGCAGCTTCCGGGGGGCCAGGACCGGGGAGCTGTTTTTT. Its protein product is CASSFRGARTGELFF.

This clonotype has more than one count but fewer than ten. The rearrangement links TRBV7-6 to TRBJ2-5, with D uncertain. Trimming shortened V by 1 base and J by 2 bases, and 8 bases separated the two germline ends. CDR1 and CDR2 from the germline V gene are SGHVS and FNYEAQ. The CDR3 spans 14 residues. Written as DNA, the CDR3 is TGTGCCAGCAGCTTAGGCTGGCAGCAAGAGACCCAGTACTTC. It yields the protein CASSLGWQQETQYF.

The genes are TRBV4-1 and TRBJ1-1; a weak D match, TRBD1 (5 bases). V was pared by 1 base and J by 1 base, with 13 bases between. This CDR3 comprises 16 residues. Germline-derived CDR1 and CDR2 are MGHRA and YSYEKL. The CDR3 is CASSQADRTWNTEAFF. The CDR3 nucleotides are TGCGCCAGCAGCCAAGCCGACAGAACTTGGAACACTGAAGCTTTCTTT.

The rearrangement joins TRBV12-3 or TRBV12-4 to TRBJ2-5, with 9 bases lining up with TRBD1. The CDR3 is 14 residues long. Trimming at V came to 2 bases and at J to 5 bases, leaving 3 bases not matched to a gene. The CDR3 sequence: CASSLRTGVETQYF. The CDR3 DNA sequence: TGTGCCAGCAGTTTAAGGACAGGGGTCGAGACCCAGTACTTC.

V and J are TRBV5-5 and TRBJ1-4; D remains ambiguous. The CDR3 extends over 16 amino acids. The ends were cut back, 0 bases at V and 6 bases at J, with 15 bases in the middle. Germline CDR1 and CDR2: SGHKS and YYEKEE (reference sequence). In DNA, the CDR3 is TGTGCCAGCAGCTTGGTTCGGGAGGGTGGAGATGAAAAACTGTTTTTT. Its translation is CASSLVREGGDEKLFF.

V usage is TRBV27 and J usage is TRBJ1-4; 8 nucleotides match TRBD1. The CDR3 contains 12 residues. Germline lookup yields CDR1 MNHEY and CDR2 SMNVEV (reference sequence). The trim removed 5 bases at V and 8 bases at J, leaving 1 base unmatched. The CDR3 spells CASSDRGEKLFF. The CDR3 nucleotides are TGTGCCAGCAGTGACAGGGGAGAAAAACTGTTTTTT.

This chain links TRBV12-3 or TRBV12-4 with TRBJ2-7; D gene uncertain. The ends were cut back, 5 bases at V and 2 bases at J, with 10 bases in the middle. The CDR3 sequence is 13 residues long. The CDR3: CASSPSGPYEQYF. The DNA for the CDR3 is TGTGCCAGCAGTCCTTCAGGACCCTACGAGCAGTACTTC.

The rearrangement uses TRBV7-2 and TRBJ2-7, with D perhaps being TRBD1 or TRBD2 (5 bases each). CDR3 length: 14 residues. Trimming shortened V by 3 bases and J by 2 bases, and 11 bases separated the two germline ends. Germline-derived CDR1 and CDR2 are SGHTA and FQGNSA. The DNA of the CDR3 is TGTGCCAGCAGCTTTGGGGGAGCCCCCTACGAGCAGTACTTC. Translated, it gives CASSFGGAPYEQYF.

DNA of the CDR3: TGTGCCACCAGCAGTCCATCGGGTGGGTTCGCCACCGGGGAGCTGTTTTTT. Translation: CATSSPSGGFATGELFF. The rearrangement joins TRBV15 to TRBJ2-2, with D hard to call. The CDR3 is made up of 17 amino acids. Trimming cost V 3 bases and J 4 bases, with 18 bases left between them. CDR1 LNHNV and CDR2 YYDKDF come from the germline V gene (reference sequence).

This clonotype occurred a few times. J is TRBJ2-5 and V is TRBV6-1; 9 bases align to TRBD1. Unmatched junction bases numbered 15, after V lost 5 bases and J lost 8 bases. In germline, CDR1 is MNHNS, CDR2 SASEGT. The CDR3 consists of 16 residues. The CDR3 sequence: CASSSSPGTGTGTQYF. The CDR3 nucleotides are TGTGCCAGCAGTTCCTCACCCGGGACAGGGACGGGAACCCAGTACTTC.

The V and J genes are TRBV7-7 and TRBJ2-2; D tentatively fits TRBD1 or TRBD2 (6 bases each). The ends were cut back, 5 bases at V and 9 bases at J, with 16 bases in the middle. Germline V gene sequence: CDR1 SSHAT, CDR2 FNYEAQ (reference sequence). The CDR3 is made up of 14 amino acids. The DNA for the CDR3 is TGTGCCAGCAGCGACCGAAAGGGGGGCCGGGAGCTGTTTTTT. Amino acid sequence: CASSDRKGGRELFF.

At least ten counts were recorded for this clonotype. The rearrangement links TRBV15 to TRBJ2-5; no firm D call. The CDR3 contains 15 residues. CDR1 and CDR2 (germline): LNHNV, YYDKDF (reference sequence). Trimming pared 0 bases from V and 1 base from J, leaving 9 bases between. In DNA form, the CDR3 reads TGTGCCACCAGCAGAGATCCGCAGGCCCAAGAGACCCAGTACTTC. Translation gives CATSRDPQAQETQYF.

DNA for the CDR3: TGTGCCAGCAGCCCATATCCCATTGAGCAGTACTTC. Protein sequence: CASSPYPIEQYF. The chain combines TRBV7-9 with TRBJ2-7; D gene unclear. Trimming removed 5 bases at V and 7 bases at J, with 12 bases between. The germline V gene has CDR1 SEHNR and CDR2 FQNEAQ (reference sequence). This CDR3 contains 12 residues.